What follows is one T cell receptor beta chain and its context. The target antigen is unknown. Using its own MiXCR run on the RT-PCR reads, TCRdb lists one record per CDR3 protein. The sample includes 860,000 or so distinct CDR3 sequences, around 20% of them seen just once. The sample belongs to a study of response to subunit inactivated influenza vaccine. Whole-study findings and limits: Each seasonal influenza vaccination, the authors suggested, recruits few new T cells.

V lost 4 bases and J lost 4; bases outside the gene matches: 5. Looked up from germline, CDR1 is ENHRY and CDR2 is SYGVKD. The CDR3 sequence is 14 residues long. This specimen was PBMCs from blood, taken 5 days after vaccination. The TCR was taken from a man aged 50 to 59 who received an inactivated influenza vaccine. The chain recombines TRBV10-3 with TRBJ2-5; 8 bases map to TRBD2. This CDR3 is CAISGTSWGETQYF. As DNA, the CDR3 is TGTGCCATCAGTGGGACTAGCTGGGGAGAGACCCAGTACTTC.